The source of this T cell receptor beta chain is a study of control samples from healthy donors and cancer patients. Repertoires were generated with immunoSEQ multiplex PCR, while TCRdb's copy carries only in-frame clones and drops some. The sample carries about 410,000 clones, 75% to 95% recorded once. The germline V gene has CDR1 LGHNA and CDR2 YSLEER. CDR3 length: 15 amino acids. The ends were cut back, 0 bases at V and 7 bases at J, with 10 bases in the middle. The receptor's source is a man between 35 and 55 years old with head and neck cancer. The source material was PBMCs. The rearrangement joins TRBV4-3 to TRBJ1-6; unclear D gene. The CDR3 loop is CASSQDVAGNSPLHF. CDR3 bases: TGCGCCAGCAGCCAAGACGTAGCTGGGAATTCACCCCTCCACTTT.